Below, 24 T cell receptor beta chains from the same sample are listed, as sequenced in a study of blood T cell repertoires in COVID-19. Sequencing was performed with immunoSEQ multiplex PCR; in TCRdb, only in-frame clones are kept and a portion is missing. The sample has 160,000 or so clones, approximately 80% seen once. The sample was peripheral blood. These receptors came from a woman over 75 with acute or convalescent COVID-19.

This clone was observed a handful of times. CDR3 protein: CATSLGQLYSPLHF. CDR3 DNA: TGTGCCACCTCCCTGGGACAGCTCTATTCACCCCTCCACTTT. The chain links TRBV5-4 to TRBJ1-6; 7 bases are shared with TRBD1. This CDR3 region has 14 residues. V trimming: 9 bases; J trimming: 8 bases; junction bases outside the gene matches: 11. Per the germline V gene, CDR1 is SGHNT and CDR2 is YYREEE (reference sequence).

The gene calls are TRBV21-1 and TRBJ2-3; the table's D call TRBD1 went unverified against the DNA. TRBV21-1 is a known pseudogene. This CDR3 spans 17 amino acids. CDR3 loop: CASSALGDRVEADTQYF. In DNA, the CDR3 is TGTGCCAGCAGCGCCCTGGGGGACAGGGTGGAAGCAGATACGCAGTATTTT.

The CDR3 reads CASSWTGGHTGELFF. In nucleotides, the CDR3 is TGTGCCAGCAGCTGGACAGGGGGCCACACCGGGGAGCTGTTTTTT. This rearrangement joins TRBV7-2 to TRBJ2-2; 11 bases match TRBD1. The germline gives CDR1 SGHTA, CDR2 FQGNSA. V lost 4 bases to trimming and J lost 3 bases; unmatched junction nucleotides: 1. The CDR3 runs 15 residues.

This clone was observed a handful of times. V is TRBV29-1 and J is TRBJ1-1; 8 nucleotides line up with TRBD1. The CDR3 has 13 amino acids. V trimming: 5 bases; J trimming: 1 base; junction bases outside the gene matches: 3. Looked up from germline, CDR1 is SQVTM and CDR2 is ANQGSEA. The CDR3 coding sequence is TGCAGCGTTACGGGACAGGAGAACACTGAAGCTTTCTTT. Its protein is CSVTGQENTEAFF. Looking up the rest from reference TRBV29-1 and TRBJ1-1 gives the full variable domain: SAVISQKPSRDICQRGTSLTIQCQVDSQVTMMFWYRQQPGQSLTLIATANQGSEATYESGFVIDKFPISRPNLTFSTLTVSNMSPEDSSIYLCSVTGQENTEAFFGQGTRLTVV.

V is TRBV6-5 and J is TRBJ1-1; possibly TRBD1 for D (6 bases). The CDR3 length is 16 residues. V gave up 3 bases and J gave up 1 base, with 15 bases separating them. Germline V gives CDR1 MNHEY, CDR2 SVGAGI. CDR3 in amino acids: CASSYAPGQSNTEAFF. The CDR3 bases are TGTGCCAGCAGTTATGCCCCGGGACAATCGAACACTGAAGCTTTCTTT.

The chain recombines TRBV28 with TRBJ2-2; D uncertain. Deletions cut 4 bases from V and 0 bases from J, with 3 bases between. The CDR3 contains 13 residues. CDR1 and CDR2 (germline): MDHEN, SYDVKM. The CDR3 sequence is CASSWPNTGELFF. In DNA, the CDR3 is TGTGCCAGCAGTTGGCCGAACACCGGGGAGCTGTTTTTT.

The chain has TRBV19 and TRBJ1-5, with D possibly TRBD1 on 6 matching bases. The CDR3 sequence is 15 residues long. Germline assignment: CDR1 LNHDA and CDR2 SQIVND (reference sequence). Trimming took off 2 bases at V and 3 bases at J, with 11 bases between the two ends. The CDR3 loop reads CASSIQGSLNQPQHF. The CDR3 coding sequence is TGTGCCAGTAGTATACAGGGGTCACTCAATCAGCCCCAGCATTTT.

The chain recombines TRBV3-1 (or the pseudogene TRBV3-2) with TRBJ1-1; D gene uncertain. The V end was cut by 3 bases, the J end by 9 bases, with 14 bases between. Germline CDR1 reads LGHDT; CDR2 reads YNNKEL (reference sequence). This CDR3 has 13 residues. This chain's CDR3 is CASSQEGISKAFF. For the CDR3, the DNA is TGTGCCAGCAGCCAGGAGGGCATTTCTAAAGCTTTCTTT.

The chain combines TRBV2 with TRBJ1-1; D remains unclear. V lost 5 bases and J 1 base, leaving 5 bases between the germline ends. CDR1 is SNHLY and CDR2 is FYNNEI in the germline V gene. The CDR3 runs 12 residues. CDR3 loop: CASSPENTEAFF. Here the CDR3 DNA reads TGTGCCAGCAGTCCAGAGAACACTGAAGCTTTCTTT.

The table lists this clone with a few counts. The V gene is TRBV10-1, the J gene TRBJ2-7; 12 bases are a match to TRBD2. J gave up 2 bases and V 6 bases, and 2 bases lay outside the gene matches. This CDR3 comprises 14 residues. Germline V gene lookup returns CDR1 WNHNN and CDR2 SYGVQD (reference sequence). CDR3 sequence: CASSTSGRPYEQYF. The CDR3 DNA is TGCGCCAGCAGCACTAGCGGGAGGCCCTACGAGCAGTACTTC.

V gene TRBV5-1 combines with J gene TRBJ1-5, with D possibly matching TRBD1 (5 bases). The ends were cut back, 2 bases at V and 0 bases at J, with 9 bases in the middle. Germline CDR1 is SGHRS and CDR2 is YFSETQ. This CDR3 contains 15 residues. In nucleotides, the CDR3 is TGCGCCAGCAGCTTAGGGGTTAATAGCAATCAGCCCCAGCATTTT. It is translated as CASSLGVNSNQPQHF.

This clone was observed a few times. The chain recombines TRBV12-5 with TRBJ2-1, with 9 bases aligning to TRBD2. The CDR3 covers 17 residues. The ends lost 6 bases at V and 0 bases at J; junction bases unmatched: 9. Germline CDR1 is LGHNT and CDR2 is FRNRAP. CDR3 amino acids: CASGGVAGARSYNEQFF. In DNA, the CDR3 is TGTGCTAGTGGGGGGGTAGCGGGAGCCCGCTCCTACAATGAGCAGTTCTTC.

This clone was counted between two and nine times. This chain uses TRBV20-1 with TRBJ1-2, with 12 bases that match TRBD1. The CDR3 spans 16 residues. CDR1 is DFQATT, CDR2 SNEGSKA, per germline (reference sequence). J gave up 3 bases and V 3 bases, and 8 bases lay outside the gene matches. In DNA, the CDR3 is TGCAGTGCTAGTGTGGGACAGGGGGCAGGAGACTATGGCTACACCTTC. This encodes CSASVGQGAGDYGYTF.

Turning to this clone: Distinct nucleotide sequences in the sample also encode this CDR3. The DNA for the CDR3 is TGTGCCAGCAGTTTGGCAGGGGGCAGGCAGCCCCAGCATTTT. This gives the protein CASSLAGGRQPQHF. The chain joins TRBV27 to TRBJ1-5; 8 bases map to TRBD1. The CDR3 has 14 amino acids. V shed 3 bases, J shed 7 bases, and the junction held 5 bases outside the gene matches. Germline V gene sequence: CDR1 MNHEY, CDR2 SMNVEV (reference sequence).

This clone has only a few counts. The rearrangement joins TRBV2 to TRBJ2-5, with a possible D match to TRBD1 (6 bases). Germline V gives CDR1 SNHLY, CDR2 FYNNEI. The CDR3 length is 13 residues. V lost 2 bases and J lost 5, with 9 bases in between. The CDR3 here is CASSERGKETQYF. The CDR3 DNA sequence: TGTGCCAGCAGTGAAAGGGGGAAGGAGACCCAGTACTTC.

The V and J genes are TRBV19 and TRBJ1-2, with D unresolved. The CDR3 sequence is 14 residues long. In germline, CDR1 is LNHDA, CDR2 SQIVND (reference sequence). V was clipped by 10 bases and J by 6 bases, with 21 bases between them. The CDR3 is CAIREGGGMDGYTF. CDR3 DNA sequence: TGTGCCATCCGAGAGGGAGGAGGTATGGATGGCTACACCTTC.

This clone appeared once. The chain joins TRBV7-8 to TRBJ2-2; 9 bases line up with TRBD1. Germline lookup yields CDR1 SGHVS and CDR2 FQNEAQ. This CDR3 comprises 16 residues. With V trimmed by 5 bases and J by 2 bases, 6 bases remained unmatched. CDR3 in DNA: TGTGCCAGCAGCCACCGGGACAGGGTCAACACCGGGGAGCTGTTTTTT. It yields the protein CASSHRDRVNTGELFF.

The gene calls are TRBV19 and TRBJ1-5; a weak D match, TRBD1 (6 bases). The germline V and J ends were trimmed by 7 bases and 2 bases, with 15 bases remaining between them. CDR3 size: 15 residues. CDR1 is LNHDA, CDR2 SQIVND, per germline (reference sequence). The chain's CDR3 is CASTIQAGGNQPQHF. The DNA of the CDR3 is TGTGCCAGTACAATCCAAGCAGGGGGCAATCAGCCCCAGCATTTT.

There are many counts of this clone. CDR3 DNA sequence: TGCAGCGTTGTGGGACAAACTAACTATGGCTACACCTTC. Amino acids: CSVVGQTNYGYTF. This chain joins TRBV29-1 and TRBJ1-2; tentative D call: TRBD1 (6 bases). Trimming shortened V by 4 bases and J by 0 bases, and 9 bases separated the two germline ends. Looked up from germline, CDR1 is SQVTM and CDR2 is ANQGSEA. The CDR3 length is 13 residues.

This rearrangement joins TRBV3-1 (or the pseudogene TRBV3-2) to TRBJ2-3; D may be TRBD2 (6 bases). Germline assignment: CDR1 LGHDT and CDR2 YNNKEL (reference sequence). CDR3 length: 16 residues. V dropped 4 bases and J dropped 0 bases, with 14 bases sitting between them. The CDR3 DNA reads TGTGCCAGCAGCCCCCGTCGGGAGTTCAGCACAGATACGCAGTATTTT. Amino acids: CASSPRREFSTDTQYF.

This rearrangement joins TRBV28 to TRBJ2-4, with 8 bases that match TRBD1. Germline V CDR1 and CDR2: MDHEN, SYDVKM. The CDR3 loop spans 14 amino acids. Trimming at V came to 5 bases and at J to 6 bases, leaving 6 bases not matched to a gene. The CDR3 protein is CASSLPGQANIQYF. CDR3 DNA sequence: TGTGCCAGCAGTCTCCCGGGACAGGCAAACATTCAGTACTTC.

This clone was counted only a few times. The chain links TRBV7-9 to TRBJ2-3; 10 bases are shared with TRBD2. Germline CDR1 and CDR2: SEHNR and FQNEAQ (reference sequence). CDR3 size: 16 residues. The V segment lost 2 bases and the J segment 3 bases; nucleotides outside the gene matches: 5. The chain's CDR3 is CASSLTGTSVTDTQYF. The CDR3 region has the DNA TGTGCCAGCAGCTTAACCGGGACTAGCGTAACAGATACGCAGTATTTT.

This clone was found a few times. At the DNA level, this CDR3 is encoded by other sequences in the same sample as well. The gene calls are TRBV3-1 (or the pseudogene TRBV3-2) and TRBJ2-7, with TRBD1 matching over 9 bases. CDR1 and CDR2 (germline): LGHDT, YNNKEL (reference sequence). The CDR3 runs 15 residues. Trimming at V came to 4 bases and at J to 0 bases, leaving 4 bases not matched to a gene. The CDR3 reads CASSRPGQGSYEQYF. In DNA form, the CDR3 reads TGTGCCAGCAGCCGCCCGGGACAGGGCTCCTACGAGCAGTACTTC.

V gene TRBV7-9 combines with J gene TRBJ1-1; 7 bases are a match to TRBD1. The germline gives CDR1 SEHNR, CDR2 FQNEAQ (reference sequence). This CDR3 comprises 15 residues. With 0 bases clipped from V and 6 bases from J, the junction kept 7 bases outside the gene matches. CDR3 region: CASSLALGGVSEAFF. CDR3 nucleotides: TGTGCCAGCAGCTTAGCACTAGGGGGCGTCTCTGAAGCTTTCTTT.